This entry lists 27 T cell receptor beta chains sequenced from one sample in a study of T-cell reconstitution after alpha-beta-depleted transplantation in children. Library preparation (for TCRbeta) was performed with unique molecular identifiers. MiXCR was run by TCRdb on the PCR reads, yielding one entry per CDR3 protein. The sample lists about 600,000 distinct CDR3 sequences; approximately 22% were seen once. The sample was PBMCs, mostly from graft donor cells, taken 360 days after TCRalphabeta/CD19-depleted stem cell transplant. The receptors originated from a boy younger than two who had a stem cell transplant for acute myeloid leukemia, so the T cells may come from the graft donor.

This chain connects TRBV10-2 to TRBJ2-7; no clear D gene. V dropped 3 bases and J dropped 3 bases, with 12 bases sitting between them. The CDR3 covers 14 residues. Germline-derived CDR1 and CDR2 are WSHSY and SAAADI. The CDR3 DNA sequence: TGCGCCAGCAGTGAACAAGTTAAGGGCTACGAGCAGTACTTC. Amino acids: CASSEQVKGYEQYF.

Ten or more counts support this clonotype. The genes are TRBV12-3 or TRBV12-4 and TRBJ2-7, with 9 positions matching TRBD2. There are 12 residues in the CDR3. Trimming cost V 10 bases and J 2 bases; bases outside gene matches: 3. CDR3 protein: CATSGETYEQYF. CDR3 coding DNA: TGTGCCACTAGCGGGGAAACCTACGAGCAGTACTTC.

This clonotype appeared a single time. The chain carries TRBV20-1 and TRBJ1-1, with TRBD1 matching over 10 bases. The CDR3 runs 14 residues. The germline CDR1 and CDR2 sequences are DFQATT and SNEGSKA (reference sequence). The V gene end was trimmed by 6 bases and the J gene end by 4 bases; junction bases not matched to a gene: 8. CDR3 in DNA: TGCAGTGCGGGGGACAGGGGAGGAGGCACTGAAGCTTTCTTT. This codes for CSAGDRGGGTEAFF.

This clonotype was picked up one time. This chain connects TRBV19 to TRBJ2-7; D assignment may be TRBD1 or TRBD2 (5 bases each). Germline V gene sequence: CDR1 LNHDA, CDR2 SQIVND (reference sequence). V was cut by 8 bases and J by 6 bases, with 11 bases left in between. The CDR3 consists of 11 residues. CDR3 sequence: CASGLGVEQYF. As DNA, the CDR3 is TGTGCCAGTGGGTTGGGGGTCGAGCAGTACTTC.

The sample holds a few counts of this clonotype. J is TRBJ2-6 and V is TRBV11-1; 8 bases line up with TRBD1. Trimming took 0 bases from V and 0 from J; bases not matched to a gene: 4. Per germline, CDR1 SGHAT and CDR2 FQDESV (reference sequence). The CDR3 length is 18 residues. DNA for the CDR3: TGTGCCAGCAGCTTAGCTACAGGGGGTCTCTCTGGGGCCAACGTCCTGACTTTC. This encodes CASSLATGGLSGANVLTF. Filled out from reference TRBV11-1 and TRBJ2-6, the complete variable domain reads EAEVAQSPRYKITEKSQAVAFWCDPISGHATLYWYRQILGQGPELLVQFQDESVVDDSQLPKDRFSAERLKGVDSTLKIQPAELGDSAMYLCASSLATGGLSGANVLTFGAGSRLTVL.

In this sample, this clonotype turned up a few times. The chain carries TRBV10-1 and TRBJ2-3; 7 nucleotides line up with TRBD2. The CDR3 length is 15 residues. The J segment lost 6 bases and the V segment lost 5 bases, leaving 11 bases of the junction unmatched. Looked up from germline, CDR1 is WNHNN and CDR2 is SYGVQD (reference sequence). CDR3 in DNA: TGCGCCAGCAGTCGACTAGCTAGTTCTTCGGATACGCAGTATTTT. Protein: CASSRLASSSDTQYF.

The sample holds a few counts of this clonotype. The chain combines TRBV20-1 with TRBJ1-1; D remains ambiguous. The germline V gene encodes CDR1 DFQATT and CDR2 SNEGSKA (reference sequence). V shed 5 bases and J shed 0 bases, with 13 bases lying between them. The CDR3 contains 14 residues. CDR3 bases: TGCAGTGCTGTCCCCGACACCATGAACACTGAAGCTTTCTTT. Translation: CSAVPDTMNTEAFF.

The table lists this clonotype with many counts. The chain recombines TRBV6-5 with TRBJ1-4; D is perhaps TRBD1 (5 bases). There are 15 residues in the CDR3. Trimming cost V 0 bases and J 8 bases, with 13 bases left between them. Per germline, CDR1 MNHEY and CDR2 SVGAGI. The CDR3 is CASSYSNGAYEKLFF. The CDR3 coding sequence is TGTGCCAGCAGTTACTCGAACGGGGCGTACGAAAAACTGTTTTTT.

This clonotype was detected a few times. Just one base apart from a much larger clone, this may be a read error. The gene calls are TRBV20-1 and TRBJ2-5; no clear D gene. Germline assignment: CDR1 DFQATT and CDR2 SNEGSKA (reference sequence). This CDR3 contains 11 residues. Trimming took off 3 bases at V and 4 bases at J, with 6 bases between the two ends. In nucleotides, the CDR3 is TGCAGTGCTAGCTACGGAGAGACCCAGTACTTC. It yields the protein CSASYGETQYF.

The chain is built from TRBV12-3 or TRBV12-4 and TRBJ2-1; perhaps TRBD2 as D (6 bases). V shed 7 bases and J shed 6 bases, with 16 bases lying between them. There are 14 residues in the CDR3. CDR3 sequence (DNA): TGTGCCAGCACCAACGGTGGGGGGATCAATGAGCAGTTCTTC. The encoded protein is CASTNGGGINEQFF.

The chain has TRBV27 and TRBJ2-7; TRBD1 agrees at 9 bases. After removal of 3 bases from V and 6 bases from J, the junction contained 9 bases not matched to a gene. From germline, CDR1 is MNHEY and CDR2 SMNVEV (reference sequence). CDR3 size: 15 residues. The CDR3 region is CASSLAGTGQSEQYF. The CDR3 nucleotides are TGTGCCAGCAGTTTGGCCGGGACAGGGCAGTCCGAGCAGTACTTC.

The genes are TRBV7-9 and TRBJ1-2; no firm D call. Germline CDR1 SEHNR, CDR2 FQNEAQ (reference sequence). This CDR3 region has 14 residues. Trimming cost V 4 bases and J 8 bases, with 17 bases left between them. The CDR3: CASSSFLTSGGYTF. The CDR3 nucleotides are TGTGCCAGCAGCTCGTTCTTAACGAGTGGAGGCTACACCTTC.

This clonotype was counted at least ten times. The chain uses TRBV5-5 and TRBJ2-7; perhaps TRBD2 as D (5 bases). Looked up from germline, CDR1 is SGHKS and CDR2 is YYEKEE (reference sequence). The CDR3 covers 13 residues. V lost 3 bases to trimming and J lost 0 bases, with 7 bases between them. CDR3 sequence (DNA): TGTGCCAGCAGCTCCGGGAACTCCTACGAGCAGTACTTC. Translation gives CASSSGNSYEQYF.

V gene TRBV20-1 combines with J gene TRBJ1-5; D is undetermined. In germline, CDR1 is DFQATT, CDR2 SNEGSKA (reference sequence). Trimming took 5 bases from V and 0 from J, leaving 11 bases between them. CDR3 length: 14 residues. DNA for the CDR3: TGCAGTGCTTTGGACTGGGGTAGCAATCAGCCCCAGCATTTT. It yields the protein CSALDWGSNQPQHF.

This clonotype has ten or more counts. This rearrangement joins TRBV9 to TRBJ2-1, with D possibly matching TRBD2 (5 bases). V lost 0 bases to trimming and J lost 5 bases, with 9 bases between them. This CDR3 has 14 amino acids. Germline lookup yields CDR1 SGDLS and CDR2 YYNGEE. CDR3 residues: CASSVVGVNNEQFF. The CDR3 DNA reads as TGTGCCAGCAGCGTAGTCGGGGTAAACAATGAGCAGTTCTTC.

This clonotype was observed a few times. V gene TRBV4-1 combines with J gene TRBJ1-1; D is unresolved. This CDR3 contains 14 residues. Germline-derived CDR1 and CDR2 are MGHRA and YSYEKL. V lost 1 base and J 0 bases, leaving 6 bases between the germline ends. For the CDR3, the DNA is TGCGCCAGCAGCCAAGGGCCTCTGAACACTGAAGCTTTCTTT. Amino acids: CASSQGPLNTEAFF.

J is TRBJ2-5 and V is TRBV5-6, with D possibly being TRBD1 (6 bases). Germline CDR1 is SGHDT and CDR2 is YYEEEE. The CDR3 runs 14 residues. The V end was cut by 3 bases, the J end by 4 bases, with 13 bases between. The CDR3 sequence: CASSSQGLVETQYF. CDR3 nucleotides: TGTGCCAGCAGCTCACAGGGTTTGGTAGAGACCCAGTACTTC. Based on the CDR3 plus reference TRBV5-6 and TRBJ2-5, the full variable domain is DAGVTQSPTHLIKTRGQQVTLRCSPKSGHDTVSWYQQALGQGPQFIFQYYEEEERQRGNFPDRFSGHQFPNYSSELNVNALLLGDSALYLCASSSQGLVETQYFGPGTRLLVL.

There are many counts of this clonotype. This chain links TRBV4-3 with TRBJ2-3; TRBD2 is a possible D gene (6 bases). Deletions cut 4 bases from V and 0 bases from J, with 11 bases between. This CDR3 has 15 amino acids. Germline-derived CDR1 and CDR2 are LGHNA and YSLEER. CDR3 in amino acids: CASSPTSRSTDTQYF. The CDR3 DNA follows: TGCGCCAGCAGCCCCACTAGCCGAAGCACAGATACGCAGTATTTT.

This clonotype turned up a few times. The chain uses TRBV30 and TRBJ1-1, with D perhaps matching TRBD1 (6 bases). The length of the CDR3 is 13 residues. Germline CDR1 is GTSNPN and CDR2 is SVGIG (reference sequence). Trimming took 0 bases from V and 7 from J, leaving 12 bases between them. The CDR3 sequence: CAWSVGGRVEAFF. The CDR3 coding sequence is TGTGCCTGGAGTGTCGGGGGGCGCGTTGAAGCTTTCTTT.

This clonotype was detected many times. V usage is TRBV20-1 and J usage is TRBJ2-1, with 9 bases that match TRBD1. The germline V gene has CDR1 DFQATT and CDR2 SNEGSKA (reference sequence). The CDR3 extends over 15 amino acids. The V segment lost 6 bases and the J segment 7 bases; nucleotides outside the gene matches: 13. Here the CDR3 DNA reads TGCAGTGCGGCCGACAGGGGGGGGTCCGGTAATGAGCAGTTCTTC. It codes for CSAADRGGSGNEQFF.

This rearrangement joins TRBV6-5 to TRBJ2-5; D remains unclear. Germline CDR1 is MNHEY and CDR2 is SVGAGI. CDR3 length: 14 residues. V was cut by 2 bases and J by 2 bases, with 9 bases left in between. This chain's CDR3 is CASSYLVNQETQYF. In DNA, the CDR3 is TGTGCCAGCAGTTACCTAGTGAATCAAGAGACCCAGTACTTC.

This clonotype appeared many times. The V call is TRBV11-3, the J call TRBJ1-2, with D tentatively TRBD1 (5 bases). The CDR3 is made up of 14 amino acids. Trimming stripped 0 bases from V and 6 bases from J, with 11 bases between. From germline, CDR1 is SGHNT and CDR2 YENEEA. The CDR3 sequence is CASSLEGREHGYTF. As DNA, the CDR3 is TGTGCCAGCAGCTTAGAGGGCAGGGAGCATGGCTACACCTTC.

This sequence joins TRBV20-1 and TRBJ2-5, with D unclear. The CDR3 is made up of 11 amino acids. Germline values: CDR1 DFQATT, CDR2 SNEGSKA (reference sequence). Between the trimmed V and J ends, which lost 3 bases and 5 bases, there was a span of 7 bases. The DNA for the CDR3 is TGCAGTGCTAGCTCGAGGGAGACCCAGTACTTC. As protein: CSASSRETQYF.

This clonotype was seen many times. The genes are TRBV7-9 and TRBJ2-7, with D possibly matching TRBD2 (6 bases). Per germline, CDR1 SEHNR and CDR2 FQNEAQ (reference sequence). V lost 2 bases and J lost 8, with 10 bases in between. This CDR3 is 12 amino acids long. CDR3 sequence (DNA): TGTGCCAGCAGCTTAATCCTAGCGCAGCAGTACTTC. This translates into CASSLILAQQYF.

This clonotype came up a few times. This rearrangement joins TRBV7-2 to TRBJ2-5; D is unresolved. Germline assignment: CDR1 SGHTA and CDR2 FQGNSA. This CDR3 contains 12 residues. The germline V and J ends were trimmed by 4 bases and 5 bases, with 8 bases remaining between them. CDR3 loop: CASSSRKETQYF. The CDR3 coding sequence is TGTGCCAGCAGCTCTAGGAAGGAGACCCAGTACTTC.

This chain joins TRBV27 and TRBJ2-5; TRBD1 matches at 8 bases. The CDR3 contains 14 residues. V lost 3 bases, J lost 5 bases, and 5 bases stayed unmatched. CDR1 is MNHEY and CDR2 is SMNVEV in the germline V gene (reference sequence). CDR3 bases: TGTGCCAGCAGTTTGGTGTCAGGGGGCGAGACCCAGTACTTC. Its protein is CASSLVSGGETQYF.

A single count supports this clonotype. The rearrangement links TRBV7-2 to TRBJ1-5; 10 positions agree with TRBD1. Trimming removed 5 bases from V and 6 bases from J; junction bases left unmatched: 4. Germline V CDR1 and CDR2: SGHTA, FQGNSA. The CDR3 totals 14 residues. CDR3 sequence: CASSVDRGAQPQHF. In nucleotides, the CDR3 is TGTGCCAGCAGCGTGGACAGGGGGGCTCAGCCCCAGCATTTT. Variable domain in full (rest from reference TRBV7-2 and TRBJ1-5): GAGVSQSPSNKVTEKGKDVELRCDPISGHTALYWYRQSLGQGLEFLIYFQGNSAPDKSGLPSDRFSAERTGGSVSTLTIQRTQQEDSAVYLCASSVDRGAQPQHFGDGTRLSIL.